The 5 T cell receptor beta chains reported below all come from one sample, sequenced in a study of cytomegalovirus exposure and HLA in healthy donors. The PCR made use of 60 Vbeta and 13 Jbeta primers. Profiling relied on immunoSEQ multiplex PCR, and the TCRdb table lists in-frame clones only, not all of them. This sample lists 60,000 to 70,000 clones; its ten largest clones have less than 20%. Sequencing was done on a sample of PBMCs. The receptors were sampled from a boy younger than 18 in good health and CMV-seronegative.

Concerning this clone itself: Other DNA sequences in the sample encode the same CDR3. The rearrangement joins TRBV5-1 to TRBJ1-1, with 7 positions matching TRBD1. The CDR3 runs 15 residues. V was pared by 1 base and J by 2 bases, with 5 bases of the junction left unmatched. Germline V lookup: CDR1 SGHRS, CDR2 YFSETQ. The CDR3 sequence is CASSLTRGTNTEAFF. DNA of the CDR3: TGCGCCAGCAGCTTGACCAGGGGGACCAACACTGAAGCTTTCTTT.

The genes are TRBV25-1 and TRBJ2-2, with 10 bases that match TRBD1. V lost 2 bases to trimming and J lost 4 bases; unmatched junction nucleotides: 1. CDR1 and CDR2 (germline): MGHDK, SYGVNS. This CDR3 spans 15 amino acids. DNA of the CDR3: TGTGCCAGCAGTGAACGGGACAGGGGCACCGGGGAGCTGTTTTTT. It is translated as CASSERDRGTGELFF.

The chain uses TRBV11-3 and TRBJ2-5; 16 bases are a match to TRBD2. The CDR3 has 17 amino acids. J was trimmed by 5 bases and V by 5 bases; bases with no gene match: 8. CDR1 is SGHNT, CDR2 YENEEA, per germline. The CDR3 coding sequence is TGTGCCAGCAGCCCCGGGACTAGCGGGAGGGCCCGGGAGACCCAGTACTTC. This sequence encodes CASSPGTSGRARETQYF.

The chain employs TRBV27 and TRBJ2-5; 7 bases agree with TRBD1. In germline, CDR1 is MNHEY, CDR2 SMNVEV (reference sequence). The CDR3 runs to 15 residues. V dropped 5 bases and J dropped 4; count of bases not matched to a gene: 10. The CDR3 DNA is TGTGCCAGCAGTCTTACCCCGACAGGGTTAGAGACCCAGTACTTC. As protein: CASSLTPTGLETQYF.

The genes are TRBV7-2 and TRBJ2-7, with 8 bases fitting TRBD1. The germline CDR1 and CDR2 sequences are SGHTA and FQGNSA. V lost 5 bases to trimming and J lost 6 bases; unmatched junction nucleotides: 12. The CDR3 has 15 residues. The CDR3 sequence is CASSQARDRSFEQYF. CDR3 in DNA: TGTGCCAGCAGCCAGGCCCGGGACAGGTCATTCGAGCAGTACTTC.